This T cell receptor beta chain was observed in a study of T cells in Graves' hyperthyroidism and ophthalmopathy. Study outcomes and limitations: Appearing also in blood were most of the thyroid clonotypes expanded above 0.001.

The CDR3 has 14 amino acids. Germline V lookup: CDR1 WSHSY, CDR2 SAAADI. The V end was cut by 8 bases, the J end by 5 bases, with 15 bases between. From RNA transcripts, TCR beta CDR3 regions were amplified. HTBI primers were used for first-round RT-PCR of the TCR CDR3. From the multiplex PCR reads, TCRdb called clonotypes with MiXCR, one entry per CDR3 protein. The sample records a few hundred thousand distinct CDR3 sequences, about 45% being singletons. This clonotype was seen repeatedly, ten times or more. Its specificity is not known. The gene calls are TRBV10-2 and TRBJ1-4; D is ambiguous. The TCR sequence derives from a woman younger than 30 with Graves' hyperthyroidism. Input material: peripheral blood or thyroid tissue (not recorded which). Here the CDR3 DNA reads TGCGCCAGCGCCTCGTCGGGGTCGAATGAAAAACTGTTTTTT. This gives the protein CASASSGSNEKLFF.